This TCR beta chain is drawn from a study of cytomegalovirus exposure and HLA in healthy donors (dated by TCRdb to 2017 to 2019). Regarding the study in general: An earlier analysis of some 550 of the donors reported more than 250 Gb of sequence data and 100 million to 130 million unique TCR beta sequences from about 179 million T cells. An early release that covered more than 550 HLA-typed donors contained 250 to 350 gigabases of sequencing data and 85 million to 100 million unique TCR sequences. Of the roughly 410 genotyped donors, 80% to 90% were placed in the genetic ancestry cluster associated with self-reported Caucasian donors. The study aimed to test whether signatures of past pathogen exposure could be identified by cataloging public T cell receptors. The T cell repertoires of some 670 subjects were profiled by immunosequencing and related to cytomegalovirus serostatus. A separate validation cohort of roughly 110 different subjects was used in addition to the approximately 700-subject first cohort. The study combined high-throughput TCR immunosequencing, statistical association of individual TCRs with disease status, and machine learning to predict cytomegalovirus infection status. A later analysis re-analyzed previously published TCR beta repertoires from 650 to 800 donors and added high-resolution HLA genotyping to study TCR occurrence patterns. Rather than using new phenotypic data, the later analysis identified candidate immune exposures from TCR beta sequences and from how often those sequences occurred across donors. An earlier analysis of 587 of the donors used high-throughput TCR beta sequencing to judge whether each TCR beta V gene segment behaved as functional or pseudogenic. Alongside the repertoire data, information on donor age, sex, ethnicity and CMV serostatus was compiled. A later genetic analysis took genome-wide SNP genotypes for about 65% of the 666 donors and used that subset as a discovery cohort. Every repertoire in the discovery cohort had been generated on one and the same sequencing platform. HLA typing covered class I and class II loci at four-digit resolution. The number of donors typed differed by locus, with roughly 620-640 for A, B, C, DRB1 and DQB1, roughly 550 for DQA1, over 600 for DPA1, and 450 to 480 for DPB1. Because of strong linkage in the cohort, four to six DR-DQ haplotypes were treated as single units for association and clustering. On average, over 200,000 unique TCR beta nucleotide sequences were sequenced per donor among more than 350 genotyped donors of the cohort, with 15% to 20% of those sequences being non-productive.

From the cysteine up to the phenylalanine, the CDR3 has a length of 11 residues. CDR3 DNA only is kept here, 33 bases in frame from base 1. In the germline V gene, CDR1 corresponds to SGHAT and CDR2 to FQNNGV. The germline ends are 6 bases apart after V is trimmed by 5 bases and J by 6 bases. The cohort consisted of 666 healthy bone marrow donors. At the time of sampling, every cohort member was nominally healthy, though immune exposures that went unrecorded were likely present. The donor tested CMV seropositive, placing the donor among the approximately 290 seropositive members of the cohort. A peripheral blood sample was collected from each donor, and TCR beta sequencing was performed on peripheral blood mononuclear cells. Genomic DNA was extracted from the blood cell samples with the Qiagen DNeasy Blood Extraction Kit. Overall study results and their limits: A later analysis associated 16,951 TCR beta sequences with specific HLA alleles at a false discovery rate of 0.05. The classifier was reported to diagnose cytomegalovirus status with high specificity and sensitivity in both the original cohort and the validation cohort. HLA typing was unavailable for some donors at each locus, so association tests used only the typed subset. In a later analysis, HLA-associated TCR beta chains showed more clonal expansion and lower generation probabilities than non-associated chains that were equally common. Strong co-occurrence of HLA alleles, especially DR and DQ, made assigning TCR associations to individual alleles difficult. Sequencing depth was assumed to be roughly uniform across donors in the presence/absence analyses, though that assumption may not hold. Because counts were too low, seventeen rarely observed V segments, including chromosome 9 orphons, were excluded from the earlier analysis of some 590 of the donors. In a later genetic analysis, a missense DCLRE1C variant was associated with V-gene and J-gene trimming of TCR beta chains, and the association was replicated in an independent cohort. Linkage disequilibrium might explain the correlated functional status among segregating V segments, but an unknown experimental factor could not be excluded. Most TCR sequences were observed very rarely across donors, whereas some public TCRs were present in many individuals. A further reported finding was that TCR beta sequences accurately predicted the HLA-A and HLA-B alleles for most subjects in the first cohort. A group of highly shared sequence variants was considered likely to be a technical artifact of the sequencing pipeline. The study gave a list of about 160 TCR beta chains associated with cytomegalovirus. Only TCR beta chains were sequenced in this cohort, and the absence of alpha or paired-chain data limited detectable features. In vitro tests confirmed that three of the cytomegalovirus-associated TCR beta chains recognize cytomegalovirus antigens. In a later analysis, TCR association rates were found to vary across HLA loci, with the most associated TCRs seen for DRB1 alleles and the fewest for HLA-C alleles. In a later analysis, most CMV-associated TCR beta chains were found to appear HLA-restricted, with HLA associations seemingly driven largely by CMV exposure. According to a later analysis, parvovirus B19, influenza, CMV and Epstein-Barr virus appeared linked to several top co-occurrence clusters. Broadly in line with IMGT annotations, most TCR beta V segments showed up in productive rearrangements about 87% or about 30% of the time in an earlier analysis of roughly 590 of the donors. According to the authors, the approach could potentially be generalized to other disease states and immunological phenotypes. The 87-base-pair reads could not distinguish some IMGT-functional V segments, including TRBV6-2 and TRBV6-3, so those segments were excluded. The only immune exposure information available for the cohort was CMV serostatus. A later genetic analysis reported fewer N-insertions in productive TCRs among donors in an Asian-associated ancestry cluster than the approximately 700-donor mean.

For this clone: Its antigen is not yet known. Base qualities were left out, and no much larger clone turns up one base away.

Receptors were amplified or captured by the immunoSEQ multiplex PCR assay. The multiplex PCR relied on a mix of 60 forward primers for TCR Vbeta segments and 13 reverse primers for TCR Jbeta segments. Amplification of the CDR3 region of rearranged TCR beta genes was performed with a multiplex PCR assay on genomic DNA. The amplified TCR beta libraries were sequenced on the Illumina HiSeq System as 87-base-pair reads. The authors' analysis ran thus. In a later analysis, some 80 million unique TCR beta chains were counted across the roughly 610 repertoires, and roughly 10 million of these chains were shared by at least two donors. Raw reads were error-corrected and collapsed into unique sequences by a nearest-neighbor algorithm in which closely related sequences were merged to remove PCR and sequencing errors. To assign V, D and J gene segments, CDR3 sequences were aligned to IMGT reference sequences. For a sequence to be retained, at least a six-nucleotide match to both a V gene segment and a J gene segment was required. A rearrangement was called productive if the CDR3 had no stop codons and remained in frame with V and J, and every other rearrangement was called non-productive. CDR3 was defined according to IMGT convention as the region running from the second conserved V-encoded cysteine to the conserved J-encoded phenylalanine. In an earlier analysis of approximately 590 of the donors, sequences lacking an unambiguous match to a single V gene segment were excluded. In an earlier analysis of a few hundred of the donors, V segments were called functional above 56.7% productive rearrangements and were called segregating when the between-donor standard deviation exceeded 5%. A statistical classification framework was developed to diagnose cytomegalovirus status using the catalog of TCR beta chain sequences. A later analysis assigned V and J genes by comparing TCR nucleotide sequences with IMGT/GENE-DB human TR gene sequences. The TCRdist pipeline was used in a later analysis to assign CDR3 sequences and most-parsimonious VDJ recombination scenarios. In a later analysis, every TCR beta chain was defined by the combination of its CDR3 amino acid sequence and its V-gene family, and reads without a unique V-gene family were dropped. A later analysis removed 600 or so highly shared, low-generation-probability nucleotide sequences to deal with suspected cross-contamination and a sequencing artifact. For each public chain, a later analysis derived a clonal expansion index from normalized ranks of inferred template counts within each repertoire. Generation probabilities in a later analysis came from a VDJ recombination model fitted to out-of-frame rearrangements, and those results were checked against IGoR. In a later analysis, TCR-TCR, TCR-HLA and TCR-CMV co-occurrence was scored with hypergeometric tests, and a repertoire-size bias correction was applied to TCR pairs. To estimate false discovery rates, a later analysis permuted the HLA or CMV assignments 20 times. In a later analysis, co-occurring TCRs were grouped using DBSCAN, with TCRdist sequence similarity added in when clustering inside HLA-allele-positive subsets. Repertoires with fewer than 30,000 or more than 120,000 public chains, plus five repertoires with anomalous nucleotide sharing, were excluded from co-occurrence clustering. TCRdb carries this immuneACCESS record with in-frame sequences only. Its versions omit some clonotypes, under half of them owing to an unresolved V gene in the studies checked, with the rest unexplained. The V and J calls and clone size were taken over from that table, and D and trimming were inferred from the DNA. This sample has around 170,000 clones in its table, and under 80% of those were observed once. The ten most abundant clones make up over 2% of the sample.

This receptor was taken from a woman aged 25 to 45 in good health and CMV-seropositive. Material: PBMCs. Recombination connected TRBV11-2 to TRBJ2-3; confidence is insufficient to name the D gene. Here is the DNA: TGTGCCAGCAGCCAGAGGGATACGCAGTATTTT. Protein translation: CASSQRDTQYF.